A selection of T cell receptor beta chains follows, all from one sample in a study of blood T cell repertoires in COVID-19. Clones were sequenced by immunoSEQ multiplex PCR, and TCRdb holds only the in-frame ones, with some missing. The table has approximately 230,000 clones, 70% to 90% seen once. What was sequenced was peripheral blood. These receptors all come from a woman aged 35 to 49 who had recovered from COVID-19. CDR3s include the opening cysteine and the closing phenylalanine or tryptophan. A D gene is named only where the DNA matches it firmly. Expanded clones get a size class; other rows say once, few or many, or leave the size out.

j_gene: TRBJ1-2
d_gene: -
v_gene: TRBV6-6
abundance: -
CDR3nt: TGTGCCAGCGTAAACAGGAACTATGGCTACACCTTC
CDR3aa: CASVNRNYGYTF

j_gene: TRBJ2-5
d_gene: TRBD1
v_gene: TRBV11-3
abundance: -
CDR3nt: TGTGCCAGCCGCTGGGACAGGGTGCGGGAGACCCAGTACTTC
CDR3aa: CASRWDRVRETQYF

j_gene: TRBJ2-6
d_gene: -
v_gene: TRBV4-3
abundance: few
CDR3nt: TGCGCCAGCAGCCAAGATGGGGGGACTGGGGCCAACGTCCTGACTTTC
CDR3aa: CASSQDGGTGANVLTF

j_gene: TRBJ2-7
d_gene: TRBD2
v_gene: TRBV7-2
abundance: -
CDR3nt: TGTGCCAGCAGCGCGGGACTAGCGGGGATCGGCTACGAGCAGTACTTC
CDR3aa: CASSAGLAGIGYEQYF

j_gene: TRBJ2-7
d_gene: TRBD1
v_gene: TRBV4-2
abundance: -
CDR3nt: TGTGCCAGCAGCCAAGCAGGGGGCATTCCGTACTTC
CDR3aa: CASSQAGGIPYF

j_gene: TRBJ2-2
d_gene: TRBD2
v_gene: TRBV18
abundance: -
CDR3nt: TGTGCCAGCTGGACCCCGGGCGGGAGCCCGTTTTTT
CDR3aa: CASWTPGGSPFF

j_gene: TRBJ2-1
d_gene: -
v_gene: TRBV7-2
abundance: once
CDR3nt: TGTGCCAGCAGCTTAGGAAGACAGATTGCTAATGAGCAGTTCTTC
CDR3aa: CASSLGRQIANEQFF

j_gene: TRBJ2-4
d_gene: TRBD2
v_gene: TRBV6-5
abundance: -
CDR3nt: TGTGCCAGCAGACCACCGGGACTACGAAACATTCAGTACTTC
CDR3aa: CASRPPGLRNIQYF

j_gene: TRBJ2-1
d_gene: TRBD1
v_gene: TRBV29-1
abundance: -
CDR3nt: TGCAGCGTAATAGGACAGGGGGAGGATCAGTTCTTC
CDR3aa: CSVIGQGEDQFF

j_gene: TRBJ1-2
d_gene: -
v_gene: TRBV19
abundance: -
CDR3nt: TGTGCCACCTTGGACACCCACTATGGCTACACCTTC
CDR3aa: CATLDTHYGYTF

j_gene: TRBJ2-1
d_gene: -
v_gene: TRBV4-3
abundance: -
CDR3nt: TGCGCCAGCAGCCAGAGTCAGGCACCCTACAATGAGCAGTTCTTC
CDR3aa: CASSQSQAPYNEQFF

j_gene: TRBJ1-4
d_gene: TRBD1
v_gene: TRBV5-1
abundance: -
CDR3nt: TGCGCCAGCAGCTTGGCAGGGGGGACTAATGAAAAACTGTTTTTT
CDR3aa: CASSLAGGTNEKLFF

j_gene: TRBJ2-1
d_gene: TRBD1
v_gene: TRBV19
abundance: -
CDR3nt: TGTGCCAGTAGACCAACCGGGACAGGGGGCCGGTGGTCCTACAATGAGCAGTTCTTC
CDR3aa: CASRPTGTGGRWSYNEQFF

j_gene: TRBJ1-3
d_gene: -
v_gene: TRBV27
abundance: -
CDR3nt: TGTGCCAGCAGTTTATCGATAGGGAGCACCATATATTTT
CDR3aa: CASSLSIGSTIYF

j_gene: TRBJ1-2
d_gene: TRBD1
v_gene: TRBV18
abundance: -
CDR3nt: TGTGCCAGCTCAGCCGAGACAGGGACTGCTAACTATGGCTACACCTTC
CDR3aa: CASSAETGTANYGYTF

j_gene: TRBJ2-1
d_gene: TRBD2
v_gene: TRBV7-9
abundance: -
CDR3nt: TGTGCCAGCAGCTTAGCGACTAGCGGGGGGTTCGGGAATGAGCAGTTCTTC
CDR3aa: CASSLATSGGFGNEQFF

j_gene: TRBJ1-3
d_gene: -
v_gene: TRBV5-1
abundance: once
CDR3nt: TGCGCCAGCAGCTCCCTAGGGGCTAACTCTGGAAACACCATATATTTT
CDR3aa: CASSSLGANSGNTIYF

j_gene: TRBJ2-7
d_gene: TRBD2
v_gene: TRBV10-3
abundance: -
CDR3nt: TGTGCCATCAGAGCACTAGCGAAGGGCGACGAGCAGTACTTC
CDR3aa: CAIRALAKGDEQYF

j_gene: TRBJ1-6
d_gene: TRBD1
v_gene: TRBV5-4
abundance: -
CDR3nt: TGTGTCAGCAGCTGGACAGGGGGCTTTTCACCCCTCCACTTT
CDR3aa: CVSSWTGGFSPLHF

j_gene: TRBJ2-2
d_gene: TRBD1
v_gene: TRBV6-6
abundance: once
CDR3nt: TGTGCCAGCAGTTACTCGATTGACAGGGCCGGGGAGCTGTTTTTT
CDR3aa: CASSYSIDRAGELFF

j_gene: TRBJ2-7
d_gene: TRBD2
v_gene: TRBV6-2/TRBV6-3
abundance: -
CDR3nt: TGTGCCAGCAGTCGGACTAGCGGGACGGCCTACGAGCAGTACTTC
CDR3aa: CASSRTSGTAYEQYF

j_gene: TRBJ2-6
d_gene: TRBD1
v_gene: TRBV11-3
abundance: -
CDR3nt: TGTGCCAGCAGCCCCCAGGGGGCTGGGGCCAACGTCCTGACTTTC
CDR3aa: CASSPQGAGANVLTF

j_gene: TRBJ2-1
d_gene: -
v_gene: TRBV7-6
abundance: -
CDR3nt: TGTGCCAGCAGCCGTAGCACCCAGGGGTACAATGAGCAGTTCTTC
CDR3aa: CASSRSTQGYNEQFF

j_gene: TRBJ1-2
d_gene: -
v_gene: TRBV2
abundance: -
CDR3nt: TGTGCCAGCAGTCCCATAAGCGGACGCATCCTCTATGGCTACACCTTC
CDR3aa: CASSPISGRILYGYTF

j_gene: TRBJ1-1
d_gene: TRBD1
v_gene: TRBV19
abundance: -
CDR3nt: TGTGCCAGTAGTATTCTAATAGGGGGCTTGACTTTCTTT
CDR3aa: CASSILIGGLTFF

j_gene: TRBJ2-3
d_gene: -
v_gene: TRBV19
abundance: -
CDR3nt: TGTGCCAGTAGTATGCTAGCACGAGATACGCAGTATTTT
CDR3aa: CASSMLARDTQYF

j_gene: TRBJ2-2
d_gene: -
v_gene: TRBV2
abundance: -
CDR3nt: TGTGCCAGCAGGCCCTCGGACAGAAACACCGGGGAGCTGTTTTTT
CDR3aa: CASRPSDRNTGELFF

j_gene: TRBJ2-1
d_gene: TRBD2
v_gene: TRBV7-9
abundance: -
CDR3nt: TGTGCCAGCAGAGGGACTAGCGGGAACAATGAGCAGTTCTTC
CDR3aa: CASRGTSGNNEQFF

j_gene: TRBJ2-1
d_gene: TRBD2
v_gene: TRBV5-6
abundance: -
CDR3nt: TGTGCCAGCAGTTCCGGACTAGCGAGAAGGAATGAGCAGTTCTTC
CDR3aa: CASSSGLARRNEQFF

j_gene: TRBJ1-2
d_gene: -
v_gene: TRBV28
abundance: -
CDR3nt: TGTGCCAGCAGTTTCCGGGGTACAGGGTTTGGCTACACCTTC
CDR3aa: CASSFRGTGFGYTF

j_gene: TRBJ2-3
d_gene: -
v_gene: TRBV7-2
abundance: once
CDR3nt: TGTGCCAGCAGCTTAACAGTTATGAGCGGGTACTCTAGCACAGATACGCAGTATTTT
CDR3aa: CASSLTVMSGYSSTDTQYF

j_gene: TRBJ2-3
d_gene: TRBD1
v_gene: TRBV19
abundance: -
CDR3nt: TGTGCCAGTAGTATGGATAGACAGGGTTCAGATACGCAGTATTTT
CDR3aa: CASSMDRQGSDTQYF

j_gene: TRBJ1-1
d_gene: -
v_gene: TRBV6-5
abundance: -
CDR3nt: TGTGCCAGCAGCCCACAGGGAGGGACTGAAGCTTTCTTT
CDR3aa: CASSPQGGTEAFF

j_gene: TRBJ1-1
d_gene: -
v_gene: TRBV30
abundance: -
CDR3nt: TGTGCCTGGAGTATACGAAGCGCAGACACTGAAGCTTTCTTT
CDR3aa: CAWSIRSADTEAFF

j_gene: TRBJ2-3
d_gene: -
v_gene: TRBV7-3
abundance: once
CDR3nt: TGTGCCAGCAGCCCAAAGGGGCCCTCCCGGGGCACAGATACGCAGTATTTT
CDR3aa: CASSPKGPSRGTDTQYF

j_gene: TRBJ2-5
d_gene: TRBD1
v_gene: TRBV6-5
abundance: -
CDR3nt: TGTGCCAGTACCCCCAGGGACAGGGGCCAAGAGACCCAGTACTTC
CDR3aa: CASTPRDRGQETQYF

j_gene: TRBJ1-1
d_gene: TRBD1
v_gene: TRBV10-3
abundance: -
CDR3nt: TGTGCCATCAGCGGGACAGGAAACACTGAAGCTTTCTTT
CDR3aa: CAISGTGNTEAFF

j_gene: TRBJ2-3
d_gene: -
v_gene: TRBV4-2
abundance: -
CDR3nt: TGTGCCAGCAGCACTACAGGCTTCACAGATACGCAGTATTTT
CDR3aa: CASSTTGFTDTQYF

j_gene: TRBJ1-2
d_gene: -
v_gene: TRBV6-2/TRBV6-3
abundance: -
CDR3nt: TGTGCCAGCAGTTACATAAGCCGGCAGGCTAATGGCTACACCTTC
CDR3aa: CASSYISRQANGYTF

j_gene: TRBJ1-2
d_gene: TRBD1
v_gene: TRBV11-2
abundance: -
CDR3nt: TGTGCCAGCAGCTTAGGGACAGGGGGCGAATATGGCTACACCTTC
CDR3aa: CASSLGTGGEYGYTF

j_gene: TRBJ2-5
d_gene: -
v_gene: TRBV6-2/TRBV6-3
abundance: -
CDR3nt: TGTGCCAGCAGTCCACAGGGATGGAAGCGGACCCAGTACTTC
CDR3aa: CASSPQGWKRTQYF

j_gene: TRBJ1-1
d_gene: TRBD1
v_gene: TRBV6-6
abundance: -
CDR3nt: TGTGCCAGCAGTTACGGACAGGGTGCGAACACTGAAGCTTTCTTT
CDR3aa: CASSYGQGANTEAFF

j_gene: TRBJ2-7
d_gene: TRBD1
v_gene: TRBV19
abundance: -
CDR3nt: TGTGCCAGTAGAGAGAGAGGGACAGGGGTCGACGAGCAGTACTTC
CDR3aa: CASRERGTGVDEQYF

j_gene: TRBJ1-1
d_gene: TRBD1
v_gene: TRBV7-8
abundance: many
CDR3nt: TGTGCCAGCAGCTTAGGGGGGACAGGGTCCGCGACAGGAACTGAAGCTTTCTTT
CDR3aa: CASSLGGTGSATGTEAFF

j_gene: TRBJ1-4
d_gene: TRBD1
v_gene: TRBV6-1
abundance: -
CDR3nt: TGTGCCAGCAGTGAACCGGGACAGCCTAATGAAAAACTGTTTTTT
CDR3aa: CASSEPGQPNEKLFF

j_gene: TRBJ1-1
d_gene: -
v_gene: TRBV7-9
abundance: -
CDR3nt: TGTGCCAGCAGCTTAAGGGGCACTGAAGCTTTCTTT
CDR3aa: CASSLRGTEAFF

j_gene: TRBJ2-3
d_gene: TRBD2
v_gene: TRBV4-2
abundance: -
CDR3nt: TGTGCCAGCAGCCCACGGACTAGCGGGGGATCAGATACGCAGTATTTT
CDR3aa: CASSPRTSGGSDTQYF

j_gene: TRBJ1-3
d_gene: TRBD1
v_gene: TRBV2
abundance: -
CDR3nt: TGTGCCAGCAGTCTAGACAGGGCGGCTGGAAACACCATATATTTT
CDR3aa: CASSLDRAAGNTIYF

j_gene: TRBJ2-7
d_gene: TRBD2
v_gene: TRBV11-3
abundance: -
CDR3nt: TGTGCCAGCAGCCCCTGGACTAGCGTGTACGAGCAGTACTTC
CDR3aa: CASSPWTSVYEQYF

j_gene: TRBJ2-7
d_gene: TRBD1
v_gene: TRBV15
abundance: -
CDR3nt: TGTGCCACCAGCAGAGGGGACAGGGGGTACGAGCAGTACTTC
CDR3aa: CATSRGDRGYEQYF

j_gene: TRBJ2-5
d_gene: -
v_gene: TRBV5-3
abundance: -
CDR3nt: TGTGCCAGAAGCCCGAAGCGTGGAGGGGGGGAGTACTTC
CDR3aa: CARSPKRGGGEYF